This T cell receptor beta chain was found in a study of blood T cell repertoires in COVID-19. Study summary: Spain, Italy and the United States supplied samples that represented acute and convalescent COVID-19.

Clones were read by immunoSEQ multiplex PCR, and TCRdb kept only the in-frame ones, dropping some. This sample has roughly 250,000 clones, with 85% to 95% found just once. Participant ages covered about 18 to 100 years across 24 US areas. Two negative PCRs, clearance, or symptom resolution were required of recovered Cohort 3 donors. The source material was PBMCs or T cells enriched from blood (not recorded which). The receptor's source is a woman aged 18-29 years who had recovered from COVID-19.

CDR3 nucleotides: TGTGCCAGCAGCCAGGACTACACCGGGGAGCTGTTTTTT. Encoded protein: CASSQDYTGELFF. This sequence joins TRBV4-2 and TRBJ2-2, with D possibly TRBD2 on 5 matching bases. V was pared by 3 bases and J by 3 bases, with 5 bases between. The length of the CDR3 is 13 residues. Germline V lookup: CDR1 LGHNA, CDR2 YNFKEQ.